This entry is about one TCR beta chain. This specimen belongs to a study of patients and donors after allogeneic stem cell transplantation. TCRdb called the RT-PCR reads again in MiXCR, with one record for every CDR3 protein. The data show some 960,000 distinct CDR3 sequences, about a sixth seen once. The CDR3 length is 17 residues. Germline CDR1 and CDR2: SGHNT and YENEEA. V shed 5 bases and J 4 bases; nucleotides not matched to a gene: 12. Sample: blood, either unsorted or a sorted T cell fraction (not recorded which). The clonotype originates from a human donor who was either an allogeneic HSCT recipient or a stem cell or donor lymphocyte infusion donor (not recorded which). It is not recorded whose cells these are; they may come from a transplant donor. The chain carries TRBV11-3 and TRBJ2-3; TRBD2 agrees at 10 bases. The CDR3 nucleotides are TGTGCCAGCAGCCACCGGGGGAAGGGACTAGCGTCAGATACGCAGTATTTT. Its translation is CASSHRGKGLASDTQYF.